These T cell receptor beta chains were read from a single sample in a study of PD-1 blockade in classical Hodgkin lymphoma. Measured with immunoSEQ multiplex PCR; TCRdb has only the in-frame clones, and not every one. The sample records around 30,000 clones, approximately 89% being singletons. Sequencing used peripheral blood mononuclear cells (PBMCs). The receptors shown here come from a human donor with classical Hodgkin lymphoma. The CDR3 runs from the conserved cysteine through the conserved F or W. A D gene is named only where the DNA matches it firmly. Rows give clone size only sometimes, using once, few, many, or a class for an expanded clone.

TRBJ1-2 | - | TRBV5-1 | large | 14 | CASRATVVTYGYTF | TGCGCCAGCAGAGCAACAGTCGTCACCTATGGCTACACCTTC
TRBJ1-5 | - | TRBV28 | - | 13 | CASSLTANQPQHF | TGTGCCAGCAGTTTAACCGCCAATCAGCCCCAGCATTTT
TRBJ2-2 | - | TRBV6-1 | once | 15 | CASRYRDPDTGELFF | TGTGCCAGCAGATACCGGGACCCCGACACCGGGGAGCTGTTTTTT
TRBJ2-3 | - | TRBV7-2 | - | 14 | CASRSDRNTDTQYF | TGTGCCAGCAGATCGGACAGAAACACAGATACGCAGTATTTT
TRBJ1-3 | - | TRBV18 | - | 15 | CASSPAPGVQNTIYF | TGTGCCAGCTCACCAGCTCCAGGAGTACAAAACACCATATATTTT
TRBJ1-2 | TRBD1 | TRBV28 | - | 15 | CASSLEDRAVKGYTF | TGTGCCAGCAGTTTGGAGGACAGGGCGGTAAAGGGCTACACCTTC
TRBJ2-3 | - | TRBV4-3 | - | 14 | CASSQSLLTDTQYF | TGCGCCAGCAGCCAAAGTCTACTCACAGATACGCAGTATTTT
TRBJ2-7 | - | TRBV28 | - | 13 | CASSLEAGREQYF | TGTGCCAGCAGTTTAGAGGCAGGGCGGGAGCAGTACTTC
TRBJ2-5 | - | TRBV9 | - | 13 | CASSVAIQETQYF | TGTGCCAGCAGCGTAGCAATCCAAGAGACCCAGTACTTC
TRBJ2-7 | - | TRBV7-9 | - | 15 | CASSSTGTPVYEQYF | TGTGCCAGCAGCTCCACTGGAACCCCGGTCTACGAGCAGTACTTC
TRBJ2-3 | - | TRBV6-1 | - | 12 | CASTLPTDTQYF | TGTGCCAGCACCCTACCAACAGATACGCAGTATTTT
TRBJ2-7 | TRBD1 | TRBV29-1 | - | 13 | CSGGDRSLSEQYF | TGCAGCGGGGGGGACAGGTCCCTCTCCGAGCAGTACTTC
TRBJ2-1 | TRBD1 | TRBV18 | - | 15 | CASSPGTGLWNEQFF | TGTGCCAGCTCACCCGGGACAGGTTTATGGAATGAGCAGTTCTTC
TRBJ2-5 | - | TRBV6-1 | - | 14 | CASSEYIAVKTQYF | TGTGCCAGCAGTGAATATATAGCGGTAAAGACCCAGTACTTC
TRBJ2-5 | - | TRBV19 | - | 13 | CASSPKGGETQYF | TGTGCCAGTAGTCCCAAGGGCGGAGAGACCCAGTACTTC
TRBJ2-1 | - | TRBV29-1 | - | 13 | CSVAAFTYNEQFF | TGCAGCGTTGCAGCTTTTACCTACAATGAGCAGTTCTTC
TRBJ2-5 | - | TRBV18 | - | 14 | CASSSSDRQETQYF | TGTGCCAGCTCGTCATCGGACAGACAAGAGACCCAGTACTTC
TRBJ2-3 | TRBD2 | TRBV6-1 | - | 17 | CASSGGLAGGVTDTQYF | TGTGCCAGCAGTGGGGGTCTAGCGGGAGGGGTCACAGATACGCAGTATTTT
TRBJ2-2 | TRBD2 | TRBV7-2 | - | 15 | CASSPTSGRGGELFF | TGTGCCAGCAGCCCCACTAGCGGGAGGGGCGGGGAGCTGTTTTTT
TRBJ2-7 | TRBD1 | TRBV29-1 | - | 12 | CSVGGQGKEQYF | TGCAGCGTTGGGGGACAGGGTAAAGAGCAGTACTTC
TRBJ1-5 | - | TRBV19 | - | 16 | CASSLRQVYSNQPQHF | TGTGCCAGTAGTTTACGACAGGTTTATAGCAATCAGCCCCAGCATTTT
TRBJ2-7 | TRBD2 | TRBV18 | - | 16 | CASSQGLAGGTYEQYF | TGTGCCAGCTCCCAAGGGCTAGCGGGAGGCACCTACGAGCAGTACTTC
TRBJ2-5 | TRBD1 | TRBV6-1 | few | 15 | CASSEAPDRSGTQYF | TGTGCCAGCAGTGAAGCCCCGGACAGGTCCGGGACCCAGTACTTC
TRBJ2-7 | TRBD2 | TRBV4-2 | - | 14 | CASSQDLAGVEQYF | TGTGCCAGCAGCCAAGATCTAGCGGGAGTTGAGCAGTACTTC
TRBJ1-5 | - | TRBV28 | - | 14 | CASSTPTGNKPQHF | TGTGCCAGCAGTACCCCCACGGGGAATAAGCCCCAGCATTTT
TRBJ2-4 | - | TRBV27 | - | 12 | CASSSSLSIQYF | TGTGCCAGCAGTTCGAGCCTTAGCATTCAGTACTTC
TRBJ2-7 | - | TRBV7-9 | - | 15 | CASSRPGSGASEQYF | TGTGCCAGCAGCCGACCAGGGAGTGGGGCCTCCGAGCAGTACTTC
TRBJ2-3 | - | TRBV30 | - | 13 | CAWSGVSADTQYF | TGTGCCTGGAGTGGCGTTTCGGCAGATACGCAGTATTTT
TRBJ2-7 | TRBD1 | TRBV27 | once | 14 | CASSRGQGIYEQYF | TGTGCCAGCAGCCGAGGACAGGGAATTTACGAGCAGTACTTC
TRBJ2-2 | TRBD1 | TRBV6-4 | - | 15 | CASSSDGTGRRELFF | TGTGCCAGCAGTTCCGACGGGACAGGGCGCAGGGAGCTGTTTTTT
TRBJ1-4 | TRBD1 | TRBV5-1 | - | 15 | CASSITGGTNEKLFF | TGCGCCAGCAGCATAACAGGGGGAACTAATGAAAAACTGTTTTTT
TRBJ2-1 | - | TRBV5-1 | - | 15 | CASSFGAGVVNEQFF | TGCGCCAGCAGCTTTGGTGCAGGGGTGGTCAATGAGCAGTTCTTC
TRBJ2-3 | TRBD1 | TRBV9 | - | 16 | CASSGRTGGRTDTQYF | TGTGCCAGCAGCGGTCGGACAGGGGGCCGCACAGATACGCAGTATTTT
TRBJ2-1 | - | TRBV19 | - | 20 | CASSIARGSGTPSSYNEQFF | TGTGCCAGTAGTATAGCTCGAGGGTCCGGGACTCCGAGCTCCTACAATGAGCAGTTCTTC
TRBJ2-7 | TRBD2 | TRBV6-5 | - | 15 | CASSYAGGEPYEQYF | TGTGCCAGCAGTTATGCGGGGGGCGAACCCTACGAGCAGTACTTC
TRBJ2-2 | - | TRBV15 | - | 15 | CATSRVRQETGELFF | TGTGCCACCAGCAGAGTTCGGCAGGAGACCGGGGAGCTGTTTTTT
TRBJ2-1 | TRBD2 | TRBV10-3 | - | 17 | CAISESMAGGPYNEQFF | TGTGCCATCAGTGAGTCAATGGCGGGAGGGCCTTACAATGAGCAGTTCTTC
TRBJ2-3 | - | TRBV5-1 | - | 16 | CASSSGGIAVTDTQYF | TGCGCCAGCAGTTCGGGCGGGATAGCGGTCACAGATACGCAGTATTTT
TRBJ2-2 | TRBD2 | TRBV2 | - | 14 | CASGVAGTTGELFF | TGTGCCAGCGGGGTAGCGGGAACGACCGGGGAGCTGTTTTTT
TRBJ2-2 | TRBD2 | TRBV10-3 | - | 15 | CAIRLGLPNTGELFF | TGTGCCATCAGGTTGGGACTACCGAACACCGGGGAGCTGTTTTTT
TRBJ2-7 | - | TRBV7-3 | - | 14 | CASSLALGTYEQYF | TGTGCCAGCAGCTTAGCGCTGGGGACCTACGAGCAGTACTTC
TRBJ2-7 | - | TRBV5-4 | - | 14 | CASSSQGNSYEQYF | TGTGCCAGCAGCTCTCAGGGCAACAGCTACGAGCAGTACTTC
TRBJ2-7 | - | TRBV6-5 | - | 12 | CASSPGRYEQYF | TGTGCCAGCAGTCCGGGCCGTTACGAGCAGTACTTC
TRBJ2-5 | - | TRBV28 | - | 14 | CASSTGPGQETQYF | TGTGCCAGCAGCACAGGACCCGGACAAGAGACCCAGTACTTC
TRBJ1-4 | - | TRBV6-6 | - | 14 | CASGDGVTNEKLFF | TGTGCCAGCGGAGATGGTGTAACTAATGAAAAACTGTTTTTT
TRBJ2-7 | TRBD2 | TRBV28 | - | 15 | CASRPGTRNSYEQYF | TGTGCCAGCAGACCCGGGACTAGGAATTCCTACGAGCAGTACTTC
TRBJ1-1 | - | TRBV19 | - | 12 | CASSIVAQEAFF | TGTGCCAGTAGTATAGTAGCCCAAGAAGCTTTCTTT
TRBJ1-2 | TRBD1 | TRBV5-1 | - | 15 | CASSLGGQGIYGYTF | TGCGCCAGCAGCTTGGGGGGACAGGGGATCTATGGCTACACCTTC
TRBJ2-3 | - | TRBV6-5 | - | 15 | CASSYSGPPSDTQYF | TGTGCCAGCAGTTACTCGGGGCCCCCCTCAGATACGCAGTATTTT
TRBJ2-1 | TRBD1 | TRBV19 | - | 13 | CASSTDRDNEQFF | TGTGCCAGTAGTACGGACAGGGACAATGAGCAGTTCTTC